Listed below are T cell receptor beta chains from one sample, sequenced in a study of T cells in Graves' hyperthyroidism and ophthalmopathy. TCRdb reanalysed the multiplex PCR reads using MiXCR and keeps one entry per CDR3 protein. In the table there are a few hundred thousand distinct CDR3 sequences, 15% to 19% of which are singletons. Sequenced sample: blood. The receptor source for this set is a woman in her 30s with Graves' hyperthyroidism. CDR3s include the opening cysteine and the closing phenylalanine or tryptophan. The order of the fields is J gene, CDR3 length, V gene, CDR3 protein.

J gene: TRBJ2-6; CDR3 length: 19; V gene: TRBV19; CDR3 protein: CASSDHRGKGASGANVLAF
J gene: TRBJ1-3; CDR3 length: 12; V gene: TRBV30; CDR3 protein: CACDKRGNTIYF
J gene: TRBJ2-1; CDR3 length: 16; V gene: TRBV10-1; CDR3 protein: CASSAQAGGGYNEQFF
J gene: TRBJ1-1; CDR3 length: 14; V gene: TRBV5-5; CDR3 protein: CASSFLTTNTEAFF
J gene: TRBJ2-1; CDR3 length: 15; V gene: TRBV7-9; CDR3 protein: CASSSLAGGDHEQFF
J gene: TRBJ2-7; CDR3 length: 13; V gene: TRBV6-2/TRBV6-3; CDR3 protein: CASSRGPSYEQYF
J gene: TRBJ2-1; CDR3 length: 12; V gene: TRBV30; CDR3 protein: CVGVGNNNEQFF
J gene: TRBJ2-5; CDR3 length: 13; V gene: TRBV20-1; CDR3 protein: CSARQSGSQTQYF
J gene: TRBJ2-1; CDR3 length: 16; V gene: TRBV20-1; CDR3 protein: CSARVGLAISVDEQFF
J gene: TRBJ1-2; CDR3 length: 16; V gene: TRBV6-2/TRBV6-3; CDR3 protein: CASSYRARQGADGYTF
J gene: TRBJ1-3; CDR3 length: 15; V gene: TRBV19; CDR3 protein: CASSTKDNSGNTIYF
J gene: TRBJ2-3; CDR3 length: 12; V gene: TRBV20-1; CDR3 protein: CSAEREEDTQYF
J gene: TRBJ2-3; CDR3 length: 14; V gene: TRBV19; CDR3 protein: CASSIGQGSDTQYF
J gene: TRBJ1-5; CDR3 length: 16; V gene: TRBV6-1; CDR3 protein: CASSYLGGRDNQPQHF
J gene: TRBJ2-7; CDR3 length: 15; V gene: TRBV6-1; CDR3 protein: CASSYEGGGSYEQYF
J gene: TRBJ2-1; CDR3 length: 15; V gene: TRBV11-2; CDR3 protein: CASSLGPASGSPKFF
J gene: TRBJ1-5; CDR3 length: 15; V gene: TRBV6-1; CDR3 protein: CASSATGTGNQPQHF
J gene: TRBJ2-1; CDR3 length: 15; V gene: TRBV3-1; CDR3 protein: CASSLETRPYNEQFF
J gene: TRBJ1-1; CDR3 length: 14; V gene: TRBV29-1; CDR3 protein: CSVETYSLNTEAFF
J gene: TRBJ1-5; CDR3 length: 16; V gene: TRBV19; CDR3 protein: CASSRTGDSSNQPQHF
J gene: TRBJ2-1; CDR3 length: 12; V gene: TRBV9; CDR3 protein: CASSVSLNEQFF
J gene: TRBJ2-7; CDR3 length: 14; V gene: TRBV7-2; CDR3 protein: CASSYTALSYEQYF
J gene: TRBJ2-3; CDR3 length: 14; V gene: TRBV27; CDR3 protein: CASSRGTGTDTQYF
J gene: TRBJ1-6; CDR3 length: 16; V gene: TRBV5-5; CDR3 protein: CASSSRPPPSNSPLHF
J gene: TRBJ2-7; CDR3 length: 15; V gene: TRBV7-2; CDR3 protein: CASSGLGTREEEQYF
J gene: TRBJ2-2; CDR3 length: 15; V gene: TRBV2; CDR3 protein: CASRETLQFTGELFF
J gene: TRBJ2-7; CDR3 length: 15; V gene: TRBV12-3/TRBV12-4; CDR3 protein: CASTDRTGPSYEQYF
J gene: TRBJ2-7; CDR3 length: 15; V gene: TRBV18; CDR3 protein: CASSIRTSGDYEQYF
J gene: TRBJ1-1; CDR3 length: 14; V gene: TRBV6-1; CDR3 protein: CASTGGTGDTEAFF
J gene: TRBJ2-7; CDR3 length: 13; V gene: TRBV29-1; CDR3 protein: CSVGGQGLYEQYF
J gene: TRBJ1-2; CDR3 length: 13; V gene: TRBV10-2; CDR3 protein: CASSAEVHYGYTF
J gene: TRBJ2-1; CDR3 length: 16; V gene: TRBV28; CDR3 protein: CASSPNFGTANNEQFF
J gene: TRBJ2-7; CDR3 length: 16; V gene: TRBV18; CDR3 protein: CVSSDPGQGYSYEQYF
J gene: TRBJ2-2; CDR3 length: 15; V gene: TRBV3-1; CDR3 protein: CASSQRVVDTGELFF
J gene: TRBJ2-3; CDR3 length: 14; V gene: TRBV27; CDR3 protein: CASSLYPGADTQYF
J gene: TRBJ2-7; CDR3 length: 15; V gene: TRBV29-1; CDR3 protein: CSVELGLESSYEQYF
J gene: TRBJ2-7; CDR3 length: 14; V gene: TRBV28; CDR3 protein: CASSLAGGFYEQYF
J gene: TRBJ1-4; CDR3 length: 15; V gene: TRBV5-1; CDR3 protein: CASSVSGGWSEKLFF
J gene: TRBJ2-7; CDR3 length: 16; V gene: TRBV10-3; CDR3 protein: CAISAPGREKPYEQYF
J gene: TRBJ2-7; CDR3 length: 14; V gene: TRBV20-1; CDR3 protein: CSASLSGEGYEQYF
J gene: TRBJ2-3; CDR3 length: 18; V gene: TRBV7-8; CDR3 protein: CASSFIQRAGENTDTQYF
J gene: TRBJ1-2; CDR3 length: 15; V gene: TRBV7-2; CDR3 protein: CASSLDQGPNYGYTF
J gene: TRBJ1-2; CDR3 length: 16; V gene: TRBV3-1; CDR3 protein: CASSPSNRDNNYGYTF
J gene: TRBJ1-5; CDR3 length: 18; V gene: TRBV19; CDR3 protein: CASSIAGGSLGGNQPQHF